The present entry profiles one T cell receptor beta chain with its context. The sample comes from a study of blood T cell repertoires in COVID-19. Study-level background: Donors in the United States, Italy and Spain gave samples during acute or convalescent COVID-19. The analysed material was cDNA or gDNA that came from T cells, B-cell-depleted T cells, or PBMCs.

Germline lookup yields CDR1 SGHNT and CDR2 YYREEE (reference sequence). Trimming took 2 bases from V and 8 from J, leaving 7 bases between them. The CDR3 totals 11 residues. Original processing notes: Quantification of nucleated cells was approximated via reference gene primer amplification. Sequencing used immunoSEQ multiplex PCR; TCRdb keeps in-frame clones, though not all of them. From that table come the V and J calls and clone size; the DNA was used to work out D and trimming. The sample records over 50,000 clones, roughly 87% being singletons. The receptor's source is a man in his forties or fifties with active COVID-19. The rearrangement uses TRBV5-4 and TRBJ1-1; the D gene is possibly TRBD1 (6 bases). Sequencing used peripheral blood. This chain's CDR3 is CASSLQGEAFF. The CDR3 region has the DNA TGTGCCAGCAGCTTACAGGGCGAAGCTTTCTTT.